This TCR beta chain was found in a study of blood T cell repertoires in COVID-19. Turning to the study itself: Samples representing acute and convalescent COVID-19 were sourced from the United States, Italy and Spain.

Sequenced by immunoSEQ multiplex PCR; TCRdb stores in-frame clones only, minus some. The table has some 74,000 clones, roughly three quarters seen once. This receptor was obtained from a human donor in a cohort sampled during active COVID-19. Input material: peripheral blood.

For the CDR3, the DNA is TGTGCCAGCAGCCAAGATTTTAGGGTCAGGGCCCAGCCGGAGCAGTACTTC. As protein: CASSQDFRVRAQPEQYF. The rearrangement joins TRBV3-1 (or the pseudogene TRBV3-2) to TRBJ2-7; D perhaps matches TRBD1 (5 bases). CDR1 is LGHDT and CDR2 is YNNKEL in the germline V gene (reference sequence). This CDR3 region has 17 residues. The ends were cut back, 0 bases at V and 7 bases at J, with 22 bases in the middle.